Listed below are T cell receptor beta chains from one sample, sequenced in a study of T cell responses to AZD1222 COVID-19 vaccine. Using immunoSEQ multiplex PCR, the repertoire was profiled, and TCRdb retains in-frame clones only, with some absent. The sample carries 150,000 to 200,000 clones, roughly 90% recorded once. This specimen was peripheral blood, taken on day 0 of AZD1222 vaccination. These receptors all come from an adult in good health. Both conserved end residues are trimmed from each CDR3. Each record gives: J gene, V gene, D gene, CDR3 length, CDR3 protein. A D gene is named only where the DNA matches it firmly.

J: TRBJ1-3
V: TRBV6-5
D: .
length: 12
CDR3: ASRDAGSGNTIY

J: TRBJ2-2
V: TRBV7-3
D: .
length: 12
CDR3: ASSETGNTGELF

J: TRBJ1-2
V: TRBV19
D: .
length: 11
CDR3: ASSIEGGYGYT

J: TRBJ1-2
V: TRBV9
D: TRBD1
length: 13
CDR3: ASSSTGTGAYGYT

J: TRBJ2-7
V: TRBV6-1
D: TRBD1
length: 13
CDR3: ASSERDRSSYEQY

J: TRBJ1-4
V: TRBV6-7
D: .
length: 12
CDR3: ASRKVGSNEKLF

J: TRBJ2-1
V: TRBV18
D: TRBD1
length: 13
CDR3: ASSPTQGDGNEQF

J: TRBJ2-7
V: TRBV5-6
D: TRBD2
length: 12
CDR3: ASRGGSPSYEQY

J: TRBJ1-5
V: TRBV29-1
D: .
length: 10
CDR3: SVGHLNQPQH

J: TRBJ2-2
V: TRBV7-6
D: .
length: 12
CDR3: ASSLGSNTGELF

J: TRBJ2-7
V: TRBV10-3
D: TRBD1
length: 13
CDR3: AISRTGGPPYEQY

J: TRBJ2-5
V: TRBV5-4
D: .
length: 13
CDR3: ASSPGTPGVKTQY

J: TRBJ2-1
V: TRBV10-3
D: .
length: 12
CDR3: AISERNPQGEQF

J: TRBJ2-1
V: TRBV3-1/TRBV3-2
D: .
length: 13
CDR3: ASSQDRGPNNEQF

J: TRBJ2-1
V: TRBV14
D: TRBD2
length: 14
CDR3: ASSQIGLAGGTEQF

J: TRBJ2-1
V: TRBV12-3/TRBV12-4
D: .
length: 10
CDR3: ASSFTDNEQF

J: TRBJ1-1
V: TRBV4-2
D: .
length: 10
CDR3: ASSQVDTEAF

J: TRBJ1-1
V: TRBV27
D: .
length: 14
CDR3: ASRFMSGAGIINAF

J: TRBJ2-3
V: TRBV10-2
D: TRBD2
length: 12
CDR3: ASSGGLATYTQY

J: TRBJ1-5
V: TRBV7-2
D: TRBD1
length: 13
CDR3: ASSQGGYSNQPQH

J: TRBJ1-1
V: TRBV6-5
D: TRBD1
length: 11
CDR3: ASSRGQNTEAF

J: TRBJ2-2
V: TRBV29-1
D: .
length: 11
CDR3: SVGSANTGELF

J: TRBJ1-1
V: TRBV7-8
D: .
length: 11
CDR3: ASSLWSATEAF

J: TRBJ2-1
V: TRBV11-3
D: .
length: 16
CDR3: ASSLGSLAFYSYNEQF

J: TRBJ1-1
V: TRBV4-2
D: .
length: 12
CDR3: ASSQAGLDTEAF

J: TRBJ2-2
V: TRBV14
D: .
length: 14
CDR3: ASSSIRRGSTGELF

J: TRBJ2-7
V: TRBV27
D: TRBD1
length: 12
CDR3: ASSSPGGPYEQY

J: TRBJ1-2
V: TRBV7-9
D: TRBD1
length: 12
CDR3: ASSLRDRDYGYT

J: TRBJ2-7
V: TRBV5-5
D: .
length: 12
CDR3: ASSTTQDSYEQY

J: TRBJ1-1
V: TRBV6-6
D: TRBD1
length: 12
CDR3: ASSFGQGRTEAF

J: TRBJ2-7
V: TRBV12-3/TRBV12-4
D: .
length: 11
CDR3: ASRGDWVGEQY

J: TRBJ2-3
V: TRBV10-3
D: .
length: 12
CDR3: AICRDPSTDTQY

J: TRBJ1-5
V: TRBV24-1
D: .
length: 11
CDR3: ATSDQSNQPQH

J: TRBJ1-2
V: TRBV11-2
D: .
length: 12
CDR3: ASSLMGVNYGYT

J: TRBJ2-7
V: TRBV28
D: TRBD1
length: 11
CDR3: ASRGQGAYEQY

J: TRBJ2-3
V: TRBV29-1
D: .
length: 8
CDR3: SVVADTQY

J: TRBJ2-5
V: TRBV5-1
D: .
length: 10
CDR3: ASSFGGETQY

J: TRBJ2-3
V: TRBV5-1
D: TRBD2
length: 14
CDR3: ASSTGTSGHTDTQY

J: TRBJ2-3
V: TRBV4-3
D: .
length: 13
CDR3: ASSQDGRVSDTQY

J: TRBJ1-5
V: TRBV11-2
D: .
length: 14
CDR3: ASSPSTGRGNQPQH

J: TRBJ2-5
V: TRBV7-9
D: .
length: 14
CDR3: ASSPSRGRLQETQY